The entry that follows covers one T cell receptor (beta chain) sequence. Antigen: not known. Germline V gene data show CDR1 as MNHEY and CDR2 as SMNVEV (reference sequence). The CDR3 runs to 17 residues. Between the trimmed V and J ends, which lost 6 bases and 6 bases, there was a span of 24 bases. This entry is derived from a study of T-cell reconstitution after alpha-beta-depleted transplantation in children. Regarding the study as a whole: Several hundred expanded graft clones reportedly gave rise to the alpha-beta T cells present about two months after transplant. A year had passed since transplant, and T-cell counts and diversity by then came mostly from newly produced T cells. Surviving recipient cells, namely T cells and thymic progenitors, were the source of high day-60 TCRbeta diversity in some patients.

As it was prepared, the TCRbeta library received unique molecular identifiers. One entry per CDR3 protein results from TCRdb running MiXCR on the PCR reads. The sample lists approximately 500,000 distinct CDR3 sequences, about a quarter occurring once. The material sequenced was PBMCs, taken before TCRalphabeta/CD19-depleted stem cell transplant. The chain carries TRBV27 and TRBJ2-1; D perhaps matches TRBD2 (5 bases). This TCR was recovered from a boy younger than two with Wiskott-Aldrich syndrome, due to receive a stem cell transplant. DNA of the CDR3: TGTGCCAGCAGCCTAGAGGGAGTTAGTCTTATCGGCAATGAGCAGTTCTTC. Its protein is CASSLEGVSLIGNEQFF.